A selection of T cell receptor beta chains follows, all from one sample in a study of T cells after posttransplantation cyclophosphamide. Sequencing was performed with immunoSEQ multiplex PCR; in TCRdb, only in-frame clones are kept and a portion is missing. In total the sample includes 20,000 to 25,000 clones, none of them seen once. The specimen was PBMCs, collected after allogeneic stem cell transplant with posttransplant cyclophosphamide. The receptor source for this set is a male patient younger than 30 who received an allogeneic stem cell transplant from a related donor, was CMV-positive, and had no GVHD. Some T cells may originate from the graft donor. The CDR3 runs from the conserved cysteine through the conserved F or W. The D gene is left open where the match is weak. Clone size is given as once, few, many, or a class for an expanded clone.

. TRBJ1-2 TRBV4-1 many TGCGCCAGCAGCCGATCTGGGGGCGACTATGGCTACACCTTC CASSRSGGDYGYTF
. TRBJ2-5 TRBV4-1 many TGCGCCAGCAGCCTTACAGGGTTATCGGAGACCCAGTACTTC CASSLTGLSETQYF
TRBD2 TRBJ2-2 TRBV11-1 many TGTGCCAGCAGCTTCGACTCCGCGACTAGCGGGGGGGCGACCGGGGAGCTGTTTTTT CASSFDSATSGGATGELFF
TRBD1 TRBJ2-7 TRBV5-3 few TGTGCCAGAAGCTTGGTTTGTGACAGGGCTCGCTCCTACGAGCAGTACTTC CARSLVCDRARSYEQYF
. TRBJ2-3 TRBV9 many TGTGCCAGCAGCGTAGAAAGGCTAGCGACAGATACGCAGTATTTT CASSVERLATDTQYF
. TRBJ2-3 TRBV7-2 many TGTGCCAGCAGCTTATCGGATACGCAGTATTTT CASSLSDTQYF
. TRBJ1-1 TRBV11-2 many TGTGCCAGCAGGCAAGGGGGGGTCCAAGCTTTCTTT CASRQGGVQAFF
TRBD1 TRBJ1-5 TRBV4-1 many TGCGCCAGCAGCCATCTCTTTTCCGGGACAGGGAATCAGCCCCAGCATTTT CASSHLFSGTGNQPQHF
TRBD1 TRBJ1-2 TRBV29-1 many TGCAGCGCAAACAGGGGGATGGGCTACACCTTC CSANRGMGYTF
. TRBJ2-7 TRBV7-2 many TGTGCCAGCAACACCCCTGGGCAGAGCTCCTACGAGCAGTACTTC CASNTPGQSSYEQYF
TRBD1 TRBJ2-7 TRBV6-5 many TGTGCCAGCAGCTGGACAGGGAATTACGAGCAGTACTTC CASSWTGNYEQYF
TRBD2 TRBJ2-3 TRBV10-3 many TGTGCCATCAGTGAGTCGGGGTTAGCGGGAGCTACAGATACGCAGTATTTT CAISESGLAGATDTQYF
TRBD2 TRBJ2-1 TRBV7-2 few TGTGCCAGCAGCTTAGATAAGATGAGGCGGGGGGGTTCCTACAATGAGCAGTTCTTC CASSLDKMRRGGSYNEQFF
TRBD2 TRBJ2-7 TRBV19 few TGTGCCAGTAGTATAGGGACTAGCGGGTCCTACGAGCAGTACTTC CASSIGTSGSYEQYF
TRBD1 TRBJ2-7 TRBV19 many TGTGCCAGTAGTATCGGACAGGGGACCGAGCAGTACTTC CASSIGQGTEQYF
TRBD2 TRBJ2-3 TRBV5-1 many TGCGCCAGCAGCGCGGGGGGGGTAAGCGATACGCAGTATTTT CASSAGGVSDTQYF